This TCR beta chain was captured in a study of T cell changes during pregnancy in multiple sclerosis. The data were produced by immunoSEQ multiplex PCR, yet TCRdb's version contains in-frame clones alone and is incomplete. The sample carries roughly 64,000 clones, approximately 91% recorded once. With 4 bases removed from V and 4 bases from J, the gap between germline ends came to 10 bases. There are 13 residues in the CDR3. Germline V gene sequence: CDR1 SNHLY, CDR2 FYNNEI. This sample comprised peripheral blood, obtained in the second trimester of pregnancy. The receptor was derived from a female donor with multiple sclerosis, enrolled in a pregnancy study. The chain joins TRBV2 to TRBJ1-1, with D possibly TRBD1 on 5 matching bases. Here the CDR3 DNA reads TGTGCCAGCAGTGCGCAGGGTCCCACTGAAGCTTTCTTT. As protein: CASSAQGPTEAFF.